One sample yielded the 27 T cell receptor beta chains listed below, sequenced in a study of OX40 agonist ivuxolimab in advanced cancers. Assay used: immunoSEQ multiplex PCR; TCRdb lists only in-frame clones, some missing. The sample comprises some 54,000 clones, 86% of which are singletons, and approximately 7% rests with the top ten. The material was CD4+ or CD8+ T cells sorted from blood, obtained in a trial of the OX40 agonist ivuxolimab. The receptors shown here come from an adult with an advanced solid tumor such as melanoma, head and neck, liver or kidney cancer.

The V call is TRBV7-9, the J call TRBJ1-1; perhaps TRBD1 as D (5 bases). The V end was cut by 3 bases, the J end by 5 bases, with 19 bases between. The CDR3 is 16 residues long. Germline lookup yields CDR1 SEHNR and CDR2 FQNEAQ (reference sequence). CDR3 nucleotides: TGTGCCAGCAGCTTCATTTTGGGAACAGGTGAAACTGAAGCTTTCTTT. Translation gives CASSFILGTGETEAFF.

The chain carries TRBV10-3 and TRBJ2-7, with D hard to call. V lost 2 bases to trimming and J lost 12 bases, with 14 bases between them. CDR1 ENHRY and CDR2 SYGVKD come from the germline V gene. The CDR3 runs 12 residues. The CDR3 DNA reads TGTGCCATCAGTGAGGGAGAGGAAAGGTCGTACTTC. It encodes CAISEGEERSYF.

The chain couples TRBV5-5 to TRBJ2-5; D is undetermined. V lost 0 bases, J lost 2 bases, and 11 bases lay in between. The CDR3 consists of 15 residues. Germline CDR1 is SGHKS and CDR2 is YYEKEE (reference sequence). Here the CDR3 DNA reads TGTGCCAGCAGCTTGGATCCGGGCCGACAAGAGACCCAGTACTTC. This encodes CASSLDPGRQETQYF.

The chain links TRBV18 to TRBJ1-1; possible D gene TRBD1, 5 bases. CDR1 KGHSH and CDR2 LQKENI come from the germline V gene. The CDR3 runs 15 residues. V lost 2 bases and J 3 bases, leaving 13 bases between the germline ends. The CDR3 spells CASSPGSGDYTEAFF. DNA of the CDR3: TGTGCCAGCTCACCAGGTTCGGGGGACTACACTGAAGCTTTCTTT.

The chain employs TRBV13 and TRBJ2-7; D may be TRBD1 (7 bases). From germline, CDR1 is PRHDT and CDR2 FYEKMQ (reference sequence). This CDR3 region has 20 residues. Trimming took 0 bases from V and 0 from J, leaving 24 bases between them. In DNA form, the CDR3 reads TGTGCCAGCAGCTTAGGGGGGACAGACTTACGGGAGAAAAGCTCCTACGAGCAGTACTTC. As protein: CASSLGGTDLREKSSYEQYF.

The V gene is TRBV2, the J gene TRBJ2-7; the match to TRBD1 covers 9 bases. V shed 7 bases and J 2 bases; nucleotides not matched to a gene: 15. This CDR3 region has 17 residues. Germline V gives CDR1 SNHLY, CDR2 FYNNEI. The CDR3 bases are TGTGCCAGCACCTACCGGACAGGGGCCACCCCAACCTACGAGCAGTACTTC. Amino acid sequence: CASTYRTGATPTYEQYF.

This clone has just a few counts. This chain joins TRBV11-2 and TRBJ1-3; D remains unclear. CDR3 length: 14 residues. From germline, CDR1 is SGHAT and CDR2 FQNNGV. V lost 4 bases and J lost 1, with 8 bases in between. CDR3 in amino acids: CASSSGSSGNTIYF. The CDR3 coding sequence is TGTGCCAGCAGCTCAGGATCTTCTGGAAACACCATATATTTT.

The gene calls are TRBV5-6 and TRBJ1-2; 10 bases align to TRBD1. Unmatched junction bases numbered 7, after V lost 6 bases and J lost 5 bases. From germline, CDR1 is SGHDT and CDR2 YYEEEE. This CDR3 is 14 amino acids long. The CDR3 sequence: CASIQGQGWYGYTF. CDR3 bases: TGTGCCAGCATCCAGGGACAGGGGTGGTATGGCTACACCTTC.

This clone occurred a few times. The rearrangement links TRBV7-6 to TRBJ2-2, with D perhaps being TRBD1 or TRBD2 (6 bases each). This CDR3 contains 15 residues. Per the germline V gene, CDR1 is SGHVS and CDR2 is FNYEAQ. The V and J ends lost 3 bases and 1 base respectively, with 9 bases between them. The CDR3 loop reads CASSLGGQNTGELFF. The CDR3 bases are TGTGCCAGCAGCTTGGGGGGCCAGAACACCGGGGAGCTGTTTTTT.

The rearrangement links TRBV28 to TRBJ2-7; 10 bases are shared with TRBD1. CDR3 length equals 14 residues. Germline loops: CDR1 MDHEN, CDR2 SYDVKM. V trimming: 6 bases; J trimming: 4 bases; junction bases outside the gene matches: 6. The CDR3 DNA reads TGTGCCAGCAGCCTTGACAGGGGGCGATACGAGCAGTACTTC. Amino acids: CASSLDRGRYEQYF.

The chain couples TRBV5-1 to TRBJ1-6; no firm D call. CDR3 size: 16 residues. V lost 0 bases and J lost 5, with 12 bases in between. The V gene's germline CDR1 is SGHRS and CDR2 YFSETQ. CDR3 sequence: CASSLVGVVDNSPLHF. The CDR3 DNA reads as TGCGCCAGCAGCTTGGTCGGGGTAGTGGATAATTCACCCCTCCACTTT.

The V call is TRBV30, the J call TRBJ1-1, with TRBD1 matching 7 bases. This CDR3 contains 15 residues. Germline CDR1 reads GTSNPN; CDR2 reads SVGIG (reference sequence). V shed 5 bases and J 1 base; nucleotides not matched to a gene: 10. CDR3 loop: CAWYIHRGTNTEAFF. The CDR3 bases are TGTGCCTGGTACATACACAGGGGCACGAACACTGAAGCTTTCTTT.

The count of this clone is one. The chain uses TRBV4-1 and TRBJ1-3; 9 positions agree with TRBD1. The CDR3 covers 16 residues. The V and J ends lost 0 bases and 8 bases, in that order; junction bases with no gene match: 8. The germline CDR1 and CDR2 sequences are MGHRA and YSYEKL. The DNA of the CDR3 is TGCGCCAGCAGCCAAGAATATGGGACAGGGATTTACACCATATATTTT. The encoded protein is CASSQEYGTGIYTIYF.

V usage is TRBV5-4 and J usage is TRBJ2-1; 7 bases map to TRBD2. The CDR3 is 13 amino acids. The germline V gene encodes CDR1 SGHNT and CDR2 YYREEE (reference sequence). V was pared by 3 bases and J by 8 bases, with 5 bases of the junction left unmatched. CDR3 sequence: CASSYWAGDEQFF. As DNA, the CDR3 is TGTGCCAGCAGCTACTGGGCGGGGGATGAGCAGTTCTTC. The full variable domain, completed using reference TRBV5-4 and TRBJ2-1, is ETGVTQSPTHLIKTRGQQVTLRCSSQSGHNTVSWYQQALGQGPQFIFQYYREEENGRGNFPPRFSGLQFPNYSSELNVNALELDDSALYLCASSYWAGDEQFFGPGTRLTVL.

This rearrangement joins TRBV10-2 to TRBJ1-3, with TRBD1 matching over 8 bases. This CDR3 is built from 15 residues. CDR1 and CDR2 from the germline V gene are WSHSY and SAAADI. With V trimmed by 7 bases and J by 2 bases, 7 bases remained unmatched. The CDR3 DNA is TGCGCCAGCACTGACAGGGGTGGGACTGGAAACACCATATATTTT. It is translated as CASTDRGGTGNTIYF.

The CDR3 DNA follows: TGTGCCAGCAGTCGTCGTGGGGGCGCCGGCTATGGCTACACCTTC. Its translation: CASSRRGGAGYGYTF. The V gene is TRBV5-6, the J gene TRBJ1-2; perhaps TRBD1 as D (6 bases). The length of the CDR3 is 15 residues. Germline CDR1 SGHDT, CDR2 YYEEEE. Trimming took 5 bases from V and 4 from J, leaving 18 bases between them.

This chain links TRBV18 with TRBJ1-2; 7 nucleotides line up with TRBD1. The V gene's germline CDR1 is KGHSH and CDR2 LQKENI. CDR3 length equals 13 residues. The V segment lost 6 bases and the J segment 5 bases; nucleotides outside the gene matches: 6. The CDR3 region is CASSQGGDYGYTF. The CDR3 coding sequence is TGTGCCAGCTCCCAAGGGGGCGATTATGGCTACACCTTC.

This chain joins TRBV30 and TRBJ2-2; 11 bases line up with TRBD2. Germline loops: CDR1 GTSNPN, CDR2 SVGIG (reference sequence). With V trimmed by 2 bases and J by 4 bases, 3 bases remained unmatched. CDR3 length equals 15 residues. CDR3 region: CAWSPTSGGTGELFF. For the CDR3, the DNA is TGTGCCTGGAGTCCTACTAGCGGGGGCACCGGGGAGCTGTTTTTT. Full variable domain (rest looked up from reference TRBV30 and TRBJ2-2): SQTIHQWPATLVQPVGSPLSLECTVEGTSNPNLYWYRQAAGRGLQLLFYSVGIGQISSEVPQNLSASRPQDRQFILSSKKLLLSDSGFYLCAWSPTSGGTGELFFGEGSRLTVL.

This chain links TRBV7-3 with TRBJ1-1; D might be TRBD1 (6 bases). This CDR3 has 14 amino acids. V lost 5 bases to trimming and J lost 6 bases, with 16 bases between them. Germline assignment: CDR1 SGHTA and CDR2 FQGTGA. The DNA of the CDR3 is TGTGCCAGCAGCATCTATCAGGGGAGCTCTGAAGCTTTCTTT. Its translation is CASSIYQGSSEAFF. Looking up the rest from reference TRBV7-3 and TRBJ1-1 gives the full variable domain: GAGVSQTPSNKVTEKGKYVELRCDPISGHTALYWYRQSLGQGPEFLIYFQGTGAADDSGLPNDRFFAVRPEGSVSTLKIQRTERGDSAVYLCASSIYQGSSEAFFGQGTRLTVV.

V gene TRBV5-4 combines with J gene TRBJ1-2; D ambiguous. The V end lost 4 bases, the J end lost 2 bases, and 12 bases lay between the germline ends. CDR1 is SGHNT and CDR2 is YYREEE in the germline V gene (reference sequence). The CDR3 sequence is 14 residues long. The CDR3 DNA reads TGTGCCAGCAGCGGGCAGACAAGAAACTATGGCTACACCTTC. Translation: CASSGQTRNYGYTF.

The chain uses TRBV6-6 and TRBJ2-2; TRBD1 agrees at 11 bases. V shed 6 bases and J 5 bases; nucleotides not matched to a gene: 5. Germline-derived CDR1 and CDR2 are MNHNY and SVGAGI (reference sequence). The CDR3 length is 15 residues. In DNA form, the CDR3 reads TGTGCCAGCAGCCTCCGGGACAGGGGGACCGGGGAGCTGTTTTTT. Translating gives CASSLRDRGTGELFF.

CDR3 residues: CASSVGVGAFQETQYF. The DNA of the CDR3 is TGTGCCAGCAGTGTGGGGGTCGGGGCCTTCCAAGAGACCCAGTACTTC. This chain joins TRBV6-1 and TRBJ2-5; D is tentatively TRBD1 or TRBD2 (5 bases each). The CDR3 length is 16 residues. Germline V gives CDR1 MNHNS, CDR2 SASEGT. V dropped 4 bases and J dropped 1 base, with 16 bases sitting between them.

The genes are TRBV6-5 and TRBJ1-2; D is ambiguous. Germline values: CDR1 MNHEY, CDR2 SVGAGI. The CDR3 spans 13 residues. Trimming removed 2 bases at V and 4 bases at J, with 8 bases between. The CDR3 protein is CASSYGPPYGYTF. As DNA, the CDR3 is TGTGCCAGCAGTTACGGACCACCCTATGGCTACACCTTC.

V usage is TRBV5-6 and J usage is TRBJ1-5, with D uncertain. Between the trimmed V and J ends, which lost 0 bases and 2 bases, there was a span of 6 bases. Germline CDR1 and CDR2: SGHDT and YYEEEE. The CDR3 is 14 amino acids. CDR3 sequence reads: CASSLGVGNQPQHF. As DNA, the CDR3 is TGTGCCAGCAGCTTGGGAGTTGGCAATCAGCCCCAGCATTTT.

V and J are TRBV30 and TRBJ2-7, with D hard to call. Germline loops: CDR1 GTSNPN, CDR2 SVGIG (reference sequence). This CDR3 comprises 13 residues. The V end was cut by 2 bases, the J end by 0 bases, with 8 bases between. For the CDR3, the DNA is TGTGCCTGGAGTAGATTAAGCTCCTACGAGCAGTACTTC. Translation gives CAWSRLSSYEQYF.

The V and J genes are TRBV19 and TRBJ1-4; tentatively, D is TRBD1 (6 bases). CDR1 and CDR2 from the germline V gene are LNHDA and SQIVND (reference sequence). CDR3 length: 18 amino acids. Trimming pared 3 bases from V and 0 bases from J, leaving 17 bases between. CDR3 loop: CASSIIGTRSATNEKLFF. Here the CDR3 DNA reads TGTGCCAGTAGTATCATTGGGACACGATCGGCAACTAATGAAAAACTGTTTTTT.

The chain combines TRBV28 with TRBJ2-2; D unclear. This CDR3 region has 14 residues. V was trimmed by 5 bases and J by 6 bases, leaving 13 bases between them. Germline CDR1 and CDR2: MDHEN and SYDVKM. Here the CDR3 reads CASSPAHIAGELFF. For the CDR3, the DNA is TGTGCCAGCAGTCCCGCCCATATTGCCGGGGAGCTGTTTTTT.